The 21 T cell receptor beta chains presented below share a single source sample, sequenced in a study of blood T cell repertoires in COVID-19. Repertoires were generated with immunoSEQ multiplex PCR, while TCRdb's copy carries only in-frame clones and drops some. This sample has 280,000 or so clones; more than 75% occur once, and the top ten carry approximately 2%. Sequencing input: peripheral blood. The origin of the receptors is a woman between 25 and 40 years old who had recovered from COVID-19.

The chain uses TRBV19 and TRBJ2-4, with 8 bases lining up with TRBD1. Germline CDR1 LNHDA, CDR2 SQIVND (reference sequence). With 3 bases clipped from V and 1 base from J, the junction kept 8 bases outside the gene matches. CDR3 size: 17 residues. The CDR3 region is CASSIFQGALAKNIQYF. CDR3 in DNA: TGTGCCAGTAGTATCTTTCAGGGGGCGTTGGCCAAAAACATTCAGTACTTC.

The chain is built from TRBV3-1 (or the pseudogene TRBV3-2) and TRBJ2-5, with 10 bases identical to TRBD1. The CDR3 is 15 amino acids. V lost 4 bases, J lost 2 bases, and 4 bases stayed unmatched. CDR1 and CDR2 (germline): LGHDT, YNNKEL (reference sequence). For the CDR3, the DNA is TGTGCCAGCAGCCTAGGACAGGGGGGTCAAGAGACCCAGTACTTC. Its protein is CASSLGQGGQETQYF.

The V call is TRBV28, the J call TRBJ2-3; 8 nucleotides agree with TRBD2. Looked up from germline, CDR1 is MDHEN and CDR2 is SYDVKM. Trimming took 3 bases from V and 1 from J; bases not matched to a gene: 9. The length of the CDR3 is 17 residues. CDR3 amino acids: CASSFPGLAGRTDTQYF. The CDR3 DNA is TGTGCCAGCAGTTTTCCGGGGCTAGCGGGTCGCACAGATACGCAGTATTTT. The variable domain in full, completed from reference TRBV28 and TRBJ2-3, reads DVKVTQSSRYLVKRTGEKVFLECVQDMDHENMFWYRQDPGLGLRLIYFSYDVKMKEKGDIPEGYSVSREKKERFSLILESASTNQTSMYLCASSFPGLAGRTDTQYFGPGTRLTVL.

CDR3 DNA sequence: TGTGCCAGCAGCGCGACCGGGACAGGGTTAGGAAGCACTGAAGCTTTCTTT. This encodes CASSATGTGLGSTEAFF. The rearrangement links TRBV5-5 to TRBJ1-1; 9 bases are a match to TRBD1. CDR3 length: 17 amino acids. Per germline, CDR1 SGHKS and CDR2 YYEKEE (reference sequence). V dropped 4 bases and J dropped 4; count of bases not matched to a gene: 14.

The chain joins TRBV25-1 to TRBJ2-2; 9 positions match TRBD1. With V trimmed by 6 bases and J by 1 base, 0 bases remained unmatched. This CDR3 region has 14 residues. Germline loops: CDR1 MGHDK, CDR2 SYGVNS. The CDR3 loop is CASRDRGNTGELFF. The CDR3 DNA reads TGTGCCAGCAGGGACAGGGGGAACACCGGGGAGCTGTTTTTT. The variable domain in full, with the rest retrieved from reference TRBV25-1 and TRBJ2-2, is EADIYQTPRYLVIGTGKKITLECSQTMGHDKMYWYQQDPGMELHLIHYSYGVNSTEKGDLSSESTVSRIRTEHFPLTLESARPSHTSQYLCASRDRGNTGELFFGEGSRLTVL.

The V call is TRBV25-1, the J call TRBJ2-7; TRBD2 aligns across 8 bases. The CDR3 consists of 14 residues. CDR1 and CDR2 from the germline V gene are MGHDK and SYGVNS. V was clipped by 6 bases and J by 5 bases; unmatched bases: 9. The CDR3 sequence is CASRPSGRGDEQYF. In DNA form, the CDR3 reads TGTGCCAGCAGACCCAGCGGGAGAGGGGACGAGCAGTACTTC.

This clone has only one observation. CDR3 region: CASHKGLAGGLRGEQYF. CDR3 nucleotides: TGTGCCAGCCACAAGGGGCTAGCGGGAGGGCTACGCGGCGAGCAGTACTTC. This rearrangement joins TRBV27 to TRBJ2-7, with TRBD2 identical over 12 bases. The junction had 17 bases not matched to a gene; V was cut back by 8 bases and J by 6 bases. Germline V gene sequence: CDR1 MNHEY, CDR2 SMNVEV (reference sequence). The CDR3 covers 17 residues.

The gene calls are TRBV28 and TRBJ2-5; 10 positions match TRBD2. This CDR3 is built from 16 residues. Looked up from germline, CDR1 is MDHEN and CDR2 is SYDVKM. The V segment lost 5 bases and the J segment 3 bases; nucleotides outside the gene matches: 9. CDR3 protein: CASSDPSGSIEETQYF. The CDR3 nucleotides are TGTGCCAGCAGTGACCCTAGCGGGAGCATTGAAGAGACCCAGTACTTC.

This clone was detected once. The chain recombines TRBV27 with TRBJ1-2, with D tentatively TRBD1 (5 bases). The V end was cut by 2 bases, the J end by 3 bases, with 7 bases between. This CDR3 has 13 amino acids. CDR1 is MNHEY and CDR2 is SMNVEV in the germline V gene (reference sequence). The CDR3 region has the DNA TGTGCCAGCAGTTTAAGCAGGGACTATGGCTACACCTTC. Translated, it gives CASSLSRDYGYTF.

The V call is TRBV29-1, the J call TRBJ1-2; D is unclear. V lost 3 bases, J lost 5 bases, and 10 bases lay in between. This CDR3 contains 12 residues. Germline CDR1 and CDR2: SQVTM and ANQGSEA. CDR3 coding DNA: TGCAGCGTTGACGCCGGGTCATATGGCTACACCTTC. Translation gives CSVDAGSYGYTF.

In nucleotides, the CDR3 is TGTGCCAGCAGCGTAGACTGGCGGGGGGGATACAATGAGCAGTTCTTC. Its protein is CASSVDWRGGYNEQFF. The rearrangement uses TRBV9 and TRBJ2-1; TRBD2 matches 9 bases. Per germline, CDR1 SGDLS and CDR2 YYNGEE. This CDR3 region has 16 residues. V lost 0 bases, J lost 4 bases, and 5 bases stayed unmatched.

CDR3 region: CASSPNRGFLNTEAFF. The CDR3 DNA is TGTGCCAGCAGCCCAAACAGGGGCTTTTTGAACACTGAAGCTTTCTTT. The chain joins TRBV3-1 (or the pseudogene TRBV3-2) to TRBJ1-1; TRBD1 aligns across 7 bases. The V gene end was trimmed by 4 bases and the J gene end by 0 bases; junction bases not matched to a gene: 8. The CDR3 contains 16 residues. CDR1 LGHDT and CDR2 YNNKEL come from the germline V gene (reference sequence).

CDR3 DNA sequence: TGCGCCAGCAGCCTCCCAGGTCCAAGTGAGCAGTTCTTC. Encoded protein: CASSLPGPSEQFF. The chain couples TRBV5-1 to TRBJ2-1, with D unclear. V gave up 4 bases and J gave up 9 bases, with 14 bases separating them. The CDR3 covers 13 residues. Germline assignment: CDR1 SGHRS and CDR2 YFSETQ.

The CDR3 region has the DNA TGTGCCAGCAGCCAGACAGGCACTGAAGCTTTCTTT. Encoded protein: CASSQTGTEAFF. This chain joins TRBV5-4 and TRBJ1-1, with a possible D match to TRBD1 (6 bases). CDR3 length: 12 amino acids. The V end lost 4 bases, the J end lost 4 bases, and 8 bases lay between the germline ends. Germline-derived CDR1 and CDR2 are SGHNT and YYREEE (reference sequence).

The CDR3 protein is CATMGGAKNIQYF. The DNA of the CDR3 is TGTGCCACGATGGGAGGAGCCAAAAACATTCAGTACTTC. The gene calls are TRBV15 and TRBJ2-4, with D maybe TRBD2 (6 bases). The V end lost 9 bases, the J end lost 0 bases, and 9 bases lay between the germline ends. The germline V gene has CDR1 LNHNV and CDR2 YYDKDF (reference sequence). The CDR3 is 13 amino acids.

The chain is built from TRBV5-1 and TRBJ1-2, with TRBD1 matching over 7 bases. The germline CDR1 and CDR2 sequences are SGHRS and YFSETQ. This CDR3 region has 14 residues. V dropped 4 bases and J dropped 4; count of bases not matched to a gene: 7. This CDR3 is CASSTETGPYGYTF. The CDR3, as DNA: TGCGCCAGCAGCACCGAGACAGGGCCCTATGGCTACACCTTC.

J is TRBJ2-4 and V is TRBV18; possible D gene TRBD2, 5 bases. The length of the CDR3 is 15 residues. Germline CDR1 and CDR2: KGHSH and LQKENI. Trimming shortened V by 5 bases and J by 3 bases, and 14 bases separated the two germline ends. The DNA for the CDR3 is TGTGCCAGCTCATACGACGAAGACTACAAAAACATTCAGTACTTC. It translates to CASSYDEDYKNIQYF.

This chain links TRBV5-4 with TRBJ1-2; D perhaps matches TRBD1 (5 bases). V gave up 0 bases and J gave up 6 bases, with 12 bases separating them. Germline V gene data show CDR1 as SGHNT and CDR2 as YYREEE (reference sequence). The CDR3 is made up of 14 amino acids. The chain's CDR3 is CASSLGQSMDGYTF. For the CDR3, the DNA is TGTGCCAGCAGCTTGGGACAGTCAATGGATGGCTACACCTTC.

This chain uses TRBV18 with TRBJ2-3; D is unclear. CDR3 length equals 15 residues. V was pared by 0 bases and J by 4 bases, with 11 bases between. Germline V lookup: CDR1 KGHSH, CDR2 LQKENI. The CDR3 loop is CASSPPVVNSDTQYF. CDR3 sequence (DNA): TGTGCCAGCTCACCACCAGTTGTAAACTCAGATACGCAGTATTTT.

The chain carries TRBV2 and TRBJ1-5; no definite D call. The CDR3 consists of 13 residues. The V end lost 7 bases, the J end lost 5 bases, and 12 bases lay between the germline ends. Germline loops: CDR1 SNHLY, CDR2 FYNNEI. CDR3 DNA: TGTGCCAGCAACGAATGGCTCCATCAGCCCCAGCATTTT. It codes for CASNEWLHQPQHF. Drawing the rest from reference TRBV2 and TRBJ1-5, the complete variable domain is EPEVTQTPSHQVTQMGQEVILRCVPISNHLYFYWYRQILGQKVEFLVSFYNNEISEKSEIFDDQFSVERPDGSNFTLKIRSTKLEDSAMYFCASNEWLHQPQHFGDGTRLSIL.

The chain recombines TRBV14 with TRBJ2-7, with 9 bases that match TRBD2. There are 15 residues in the CDR3. The trim removed 4 bases at V and 3 bases at J, leaving 7 bases unmatched. CDR1 and CDR2 (germline): SGHDN, FVKESK. CDR3 sequence reads: CASSPRLADYYEQYF. In DNA form, the CDR3 reads TGTGCCAGCAGCCCTAGACTAGCGGACTACTACGAGCAGTACTTC.